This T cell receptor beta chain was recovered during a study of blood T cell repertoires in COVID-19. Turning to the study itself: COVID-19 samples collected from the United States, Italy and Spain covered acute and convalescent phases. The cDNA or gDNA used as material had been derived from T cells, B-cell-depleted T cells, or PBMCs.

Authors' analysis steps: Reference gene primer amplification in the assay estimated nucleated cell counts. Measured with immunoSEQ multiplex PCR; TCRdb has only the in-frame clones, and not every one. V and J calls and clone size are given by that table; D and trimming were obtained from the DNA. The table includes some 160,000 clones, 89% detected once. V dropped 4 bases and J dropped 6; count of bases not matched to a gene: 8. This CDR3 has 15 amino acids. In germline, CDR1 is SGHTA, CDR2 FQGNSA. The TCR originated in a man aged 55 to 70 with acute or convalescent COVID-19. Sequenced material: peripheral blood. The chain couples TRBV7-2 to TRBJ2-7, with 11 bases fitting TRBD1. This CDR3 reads CASSSGTGGLREQYF. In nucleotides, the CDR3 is TGTGCCAGCAGCTCCGGGACAGGGGGTCTCCGCGAGCAGTACTTC.